This T cell receptor (beta chain) was recorded in a study of T cell changes during pregnancy in multiple sclerosis. The CDR3 totals 19 residues. Germline V gene data show CDR1 as SGHTA and CDR2 as FQGTGA. Between the trimmed V and J ends, which lost 1 base and 1 base, there was a span of 21 bases. Assay: immunoSEQ multiplex PCR; the TCRdb copy retains only in-frame clones and omits some. The profile covers tens of thousands of clones, with around 90% appearing a single time and 0.86% taken by the ten largest. The chain links TRBV7-3 to TRBJ2-3; possibly TRBD2 for D (5 bases). The input for sequencing was peripheral blood, taken in the second trimester of pregnancy. The receptor was derived from a female donor with multiple sclerosis, enrolled in a pregnancy study. For the CDR3, the DNA is TGTGCCAGCAGCTTAAGGGCCAGCGGAGCACCTTCTGGCACAGATACGCAGTATTTT. This sequence encodes CASSLRASGAPSGTDTQYF.